The sequence of this T cell receptor (beta chain) was determined in a study of shared clonotypes between healthy human individuals. Study details: Each donor's CD4 naive and CD4 memory cells filled three plates apiece, CD8 naive two, and CD8 memory one.

Assay: immunoSEQ multiplex PCR; the TCRdb copy retains only in-frame clones and omits some. The table lists hundreds of thousands of clones, 95% to 98% of them singletons. CD8 cells classed as naive were CD45RO-negative and positively selected for CCR7, excluding terminally differentiated effector memory CD45RA+ cells. All of the donors resided in Nashville, Tennessee, and each was a Caucasian adult. Trimming left V 4 bases short and J 2 bases short, with 14 bases between. The CDR3 extends over 15 amino acids. CDR1 and CDR2 (germline): LNHDA, SQIVND (reference sequence). Findings and caveats of the study: Despite large depth, rarefaction showed incomplete sorted-subset sequencing.

As for this clone: Its target is unknown.

The genes are TRBV19 and TRBJ1-1; D ambiguous. Sequencing used naive CD8+ T cells sorted from blood. This TCR was recovered from a man in his thirties or forties in good health. CDR3 sequence (DNA): TGTGCCAGTAGTAGCCTAGAGGGTCTAAACACTGAAGCTTTCTTT. It specifies CASSSLEGLNTEAFF.